The source of this T cell receptor (beta chain) is a study of neurological immune-mediated disorders. V lost 10 bases to trimming and J lost 4 bases, with 13 bases between them. This CDR3 region has 12 residues. Looked up from germline, CDR1 is MNHEY and CDR2 is SVGAGI. TCRdb used MiXCR to reprocess the 5' RACE reads, holding one entry per CDR3 protein. The table shows over 40,000 distinct CDR3 sequences, with around 6% occurring only once. This clonotype was seen at least ten times. The TCR sequence derives from a woman in her thirties or forties in good health. The sequenced material came from CD4+ T cells from blood. The chain uses TRBV6-5 and TRBJ1-1; D gene unclear. CDR3 sequence: CATSRVATEAFF. CDR3 in DNA: TGTGCCACGTCCCGGGTTGCCACTGAAGCTTTCTTT.